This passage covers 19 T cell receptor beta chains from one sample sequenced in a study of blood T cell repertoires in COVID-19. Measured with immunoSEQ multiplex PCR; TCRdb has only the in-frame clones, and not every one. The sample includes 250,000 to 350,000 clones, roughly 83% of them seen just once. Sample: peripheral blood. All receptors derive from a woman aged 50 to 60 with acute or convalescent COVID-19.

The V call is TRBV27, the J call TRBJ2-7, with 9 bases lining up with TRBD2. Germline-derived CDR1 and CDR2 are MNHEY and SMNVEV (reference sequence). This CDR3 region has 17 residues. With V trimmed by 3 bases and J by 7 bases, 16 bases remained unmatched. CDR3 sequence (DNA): TGTGCCAGCAGTTTTGGGGTGGTCTGGACTAGCGTGGGTGAGCAGTACTTC. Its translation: CASSFGVVWTSVGEQYF.

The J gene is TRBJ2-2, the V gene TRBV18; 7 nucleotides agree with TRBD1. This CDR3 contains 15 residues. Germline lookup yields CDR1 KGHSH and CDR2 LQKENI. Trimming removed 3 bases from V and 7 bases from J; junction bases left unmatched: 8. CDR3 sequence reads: CASSPSRGLNGELFF. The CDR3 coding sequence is TGTGCCAGCTCACCGTCAAGGGGGCTCAACGGGGAGCTGTTTTTT.

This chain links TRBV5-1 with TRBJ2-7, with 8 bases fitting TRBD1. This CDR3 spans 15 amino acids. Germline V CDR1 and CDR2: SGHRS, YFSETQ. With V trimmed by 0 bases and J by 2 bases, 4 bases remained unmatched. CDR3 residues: CASSLGQGRTYEQYF. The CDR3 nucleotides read TGCGCCAGCAGCTTGGGACAGGGGCGCACCTACGAGCAGTACTTC.

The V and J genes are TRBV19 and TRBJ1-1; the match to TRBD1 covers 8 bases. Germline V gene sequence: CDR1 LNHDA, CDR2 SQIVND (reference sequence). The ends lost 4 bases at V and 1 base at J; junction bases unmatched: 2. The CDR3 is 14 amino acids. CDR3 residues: CASSRDRTNTEAFF. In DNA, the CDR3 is TGTGCCAGTAGTAGGGACAGGACGAACACTGAAGCTTTCTTT.

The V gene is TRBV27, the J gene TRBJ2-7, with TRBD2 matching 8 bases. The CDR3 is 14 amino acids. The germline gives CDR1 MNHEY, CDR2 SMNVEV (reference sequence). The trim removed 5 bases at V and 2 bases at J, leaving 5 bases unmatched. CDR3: CASSLGLGAYEQYF. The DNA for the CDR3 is TGTGCCAGCAGTCTGGGACTAGGGGCCTACGAGCAGTACTTC.

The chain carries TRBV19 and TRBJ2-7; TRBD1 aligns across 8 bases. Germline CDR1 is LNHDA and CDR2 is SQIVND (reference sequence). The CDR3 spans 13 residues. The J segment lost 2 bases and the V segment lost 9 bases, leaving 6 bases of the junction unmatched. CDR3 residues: CASKGTGAYEQYF. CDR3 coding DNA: TGTGCCAGCAAGGGGACAGGCGCCTACGAGCAGTACTTC.

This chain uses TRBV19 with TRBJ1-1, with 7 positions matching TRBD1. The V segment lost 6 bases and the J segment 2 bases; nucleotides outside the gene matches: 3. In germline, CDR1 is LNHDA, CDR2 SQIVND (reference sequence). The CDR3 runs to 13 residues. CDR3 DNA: TGTGCCAGTAGGGGGACAGTCAACACTGAAGCTTTCTTT. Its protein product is CASRGTVNTEAFF.

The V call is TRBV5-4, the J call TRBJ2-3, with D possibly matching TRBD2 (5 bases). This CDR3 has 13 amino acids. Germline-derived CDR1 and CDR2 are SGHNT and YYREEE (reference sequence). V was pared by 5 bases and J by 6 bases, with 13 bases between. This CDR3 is CASRPDPGDTQYF. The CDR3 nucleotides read TGTGCCAGCAGGCCAGACCCGGGGGATACGCAGTATTTT.

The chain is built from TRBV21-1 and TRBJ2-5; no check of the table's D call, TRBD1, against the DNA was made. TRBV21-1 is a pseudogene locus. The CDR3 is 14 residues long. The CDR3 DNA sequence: TGTGCCAGCAGCAGACCGGGACAGCAAGAGACCCAGTACTTC. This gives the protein CASSRPGQQETQYF.

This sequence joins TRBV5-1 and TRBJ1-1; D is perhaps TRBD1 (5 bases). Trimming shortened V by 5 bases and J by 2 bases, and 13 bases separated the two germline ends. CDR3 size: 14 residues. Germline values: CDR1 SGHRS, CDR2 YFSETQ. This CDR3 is CASREGVTNTEAFF. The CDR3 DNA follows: TGCGCCAGCAGGGAAGGGGTGACAAACACTGAAGCTTTCTTT.

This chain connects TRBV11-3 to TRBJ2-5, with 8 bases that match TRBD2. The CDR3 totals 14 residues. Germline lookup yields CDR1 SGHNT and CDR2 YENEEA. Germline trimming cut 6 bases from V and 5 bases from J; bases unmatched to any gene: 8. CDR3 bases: TGTGCCAGCAGTCCCGGGGGGGGCTTGGAGACCCAGTACTTC. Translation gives CASSPGGGLETQYF.

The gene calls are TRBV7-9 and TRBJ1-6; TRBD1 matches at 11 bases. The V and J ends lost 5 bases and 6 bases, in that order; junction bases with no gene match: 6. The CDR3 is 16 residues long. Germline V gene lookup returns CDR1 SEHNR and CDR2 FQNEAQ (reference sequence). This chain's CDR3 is CASSTGQGAGNSPLHF. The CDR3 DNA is TGTGCCAGCAGCACCGGACAGGGGGCCGGTAATTCACCCCTCCACTTT.

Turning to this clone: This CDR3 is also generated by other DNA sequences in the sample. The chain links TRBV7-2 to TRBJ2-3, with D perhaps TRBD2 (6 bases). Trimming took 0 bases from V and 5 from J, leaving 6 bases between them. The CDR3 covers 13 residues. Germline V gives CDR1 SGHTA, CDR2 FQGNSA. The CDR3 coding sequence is TGTGCCAGCAGCTTAGCGGGAGGAGATACGCAGTATTTT. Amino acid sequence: CASSLAGGDTQYF.

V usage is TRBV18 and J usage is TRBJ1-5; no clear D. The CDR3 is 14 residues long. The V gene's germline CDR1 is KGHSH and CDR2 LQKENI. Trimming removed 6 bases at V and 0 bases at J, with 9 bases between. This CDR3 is CASSSGYSNQPQHF. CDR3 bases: TGTGCCAGCTCGTCGGGATATAGCAATCAGCCCCAGCATTTT.

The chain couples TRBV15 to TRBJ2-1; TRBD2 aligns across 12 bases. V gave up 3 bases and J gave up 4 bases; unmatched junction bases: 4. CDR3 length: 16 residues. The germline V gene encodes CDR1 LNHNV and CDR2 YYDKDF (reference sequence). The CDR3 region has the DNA TGTGCCACCAGCAGGAGACTAGCGGGAGAATACAATGAGCAGTTCTTC. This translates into CATSRRLAGEYNEQFF.

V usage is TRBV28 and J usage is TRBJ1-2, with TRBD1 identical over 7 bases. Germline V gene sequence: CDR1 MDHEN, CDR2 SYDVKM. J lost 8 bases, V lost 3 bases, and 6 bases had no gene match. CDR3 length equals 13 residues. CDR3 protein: CASSFRRGQGYTF. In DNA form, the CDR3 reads TGTGCCAGCAGTTTCCGGAGGGGGCAAGGCTACACCTTC.

The CDR3 spells CASSLTEGRWEGYTF. CDR3 DNA sequence: TGTGCCAGCAGCTTAACGGAGGGGAGATGGGAAGGCTACACCTTC. The chain uses TRBV7-3 and TRBJ1-2; weak D call: TRBD1 (5 bases). Trimming stripped 0 bases from V and 8 bases from J, with 16 bases between. The germline CDR1 and CDR2 sequences are SGHTA and FQGTGA. The CDR3 contains 15 residues.

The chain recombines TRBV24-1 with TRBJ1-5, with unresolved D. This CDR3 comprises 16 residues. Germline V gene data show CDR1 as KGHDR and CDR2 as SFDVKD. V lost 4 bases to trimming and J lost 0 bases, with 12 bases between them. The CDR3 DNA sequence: TGTGCCACCAGTGACTCCAACGGGTATAGCAATCAGCCCCAGCATTTT. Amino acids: CATSDSNGYSNQPQHF.

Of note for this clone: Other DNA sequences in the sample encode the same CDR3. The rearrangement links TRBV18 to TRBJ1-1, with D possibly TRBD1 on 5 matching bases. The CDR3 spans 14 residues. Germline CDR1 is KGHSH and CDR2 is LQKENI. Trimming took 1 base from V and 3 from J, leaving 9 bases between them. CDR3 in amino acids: CASSPRGGDTEAFF. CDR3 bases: TGTGCCAGCTCACCACGCGGGGGGGACACTGAAGCTTTCTTT.